This TCR beta chain was found in a study of OX40 agonist ivuxolimab in advanced cancers. Overall study results and limits: Clonal expansion among partial responders at 0.1-3.0 mg/kg ranked near the lowest.

V gave up 5 bases and J gave up 4 bases, with 10 bases separating them. Germline CDR1 LNHDA, CDR2 SQIVND (reference sequence). CDR3 length: 13 amino acids. Assay used: immunoSEQ multiplex PCR; TCRdb lists only in-frame clones, some missing. The repertoire consists of about 38,000 clones, with about three quarters occurring once and the leading ten covering over 7.5%. Note on this clone: The antigen remains undetermined.

Sequencing was performed on CD4+ or CD8+ T cells sorted from blood, taken in a trial of the OX40 agonist ivuxolimab. V is TRBV19 and J is TRBJ2-3; tentatively, D is TRBD2 (6 bases). This TCR was sampled from an adult with an advanced solid tumor such as melanoma, head and neck, liver or kidney cancer. The CDR3 reads CASSWEVSDTQYF. In nucleotides, the CDR3 is TGTGCCAGTAGTTGGGAGGTTTCAGATACGCAGTATTTT. Filled out from reference TRBV19 and TRBJ2-3, the complete variable domain reads DGGITQSPKYLFRKEGQNVTLSCEQNLNHDAMYWYRQDPGQGLRLIYYSQIVNDFQKGDIAEGYSVSREKKESFPLTVTSAQKNPTAFYLCASSWEVSDTQYFGPGTRLTVL.